This TCR beta chain was captured in a study of Tregs in tolerant kidney transplant recipients. Findings and caveats of the study: In tolerant patients, donor-specific Tregs outgrew total Tregs, suggesting antigen-driven expansion.

Recipient PBMCs carried a CFSE label and met irradiated graft donor PBMCs for 6 days before FACS sorting. This clone is labeled as medium-sized (0.01 to 0.1%). What it binds is not known. The CDR3 runs to 16 residues. Germline V lookup: CDR1 MNHEY, CDR2 SMNVEV (reference sequence). With 3 bases removed from V and 9 bases from J, the gap between germline ends came to 21 bases. Repertoires were generated with immunoSEQ multiplex PCR, while TCRdb's copy carries only in-frame clones and drops some. Of about 8,300 clones in the sample, around a third were seen once. This TCR derives from a human patient who received a combined kidney and bone marrow transplant. The genes are TRBV27 and TRBJ2-1; TRBD2 might be the D (5 bases). The sequenced sample was CD8+ T cells from blood cultured with allogeneic cells, obtained before the transplant. CDR3 in DNA: TGTGCCAGCAGTTTCCTTTTGGCTAGTGGCGCGGGTGAGCAGTTCTTC. This gives the protein CASSFLLASGAGEQFF.